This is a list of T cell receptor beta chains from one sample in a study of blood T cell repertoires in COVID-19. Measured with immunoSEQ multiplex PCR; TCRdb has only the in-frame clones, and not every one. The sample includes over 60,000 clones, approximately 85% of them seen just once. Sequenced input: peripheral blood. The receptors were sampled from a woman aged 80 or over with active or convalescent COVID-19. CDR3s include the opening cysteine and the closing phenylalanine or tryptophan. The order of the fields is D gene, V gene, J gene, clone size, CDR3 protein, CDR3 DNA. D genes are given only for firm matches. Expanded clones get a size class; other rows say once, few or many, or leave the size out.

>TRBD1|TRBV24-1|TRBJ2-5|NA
CATSDPDREETQYF
TGTGCCACCAGTGATCCAGACAGGGAAGAGACCCAGTACTTC
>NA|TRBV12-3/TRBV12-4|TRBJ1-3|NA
CASSTSSGNTIYF
TGTGCCAGCAGTACTAGCTCTGGAAACACCATATATTTT
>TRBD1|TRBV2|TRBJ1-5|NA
CASRDRVNSQPQHF
TGTGCCAGCAGGGACAGGGTCAACAGCCAGCCCCAGCATTTT
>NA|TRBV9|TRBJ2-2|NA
CASSVRSNTGELFF
TGTGCCAGCAGCGTACGTTCGAACACCGGGGAGCTGTTTTTT
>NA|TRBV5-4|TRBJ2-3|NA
CASSFSGGRGGLTDTQYF
TGTGCCAGCAGCTTTTCAGGGGGCAGGGGGGGTCTCACAGATACGCAGTATTTT
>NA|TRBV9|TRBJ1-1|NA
CASSVDTPGNTEAFF
TGTGCCAGCAGCGTCGACACACCAGGGAACACTGAAGCTTTCTTT
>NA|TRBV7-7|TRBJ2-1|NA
CASSLGQESYNEQFF
TGTGCCAGCAGCTTAGGACAGGAATCCTACAATGAGCAGTTCTTC
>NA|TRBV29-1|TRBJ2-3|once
CSADSRPDTQYF
TGCAGCGCGGACAGTCGGCCAGATACGCAGTATTTT
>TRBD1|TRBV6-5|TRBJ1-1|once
CASSYRDRAKAFF
TGTGCCAGCAGTTACCGGGACAGGGCCAAAGCTTTCTTT
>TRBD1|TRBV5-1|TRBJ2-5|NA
CASSLGDRGSEETQYF
TGCGCCAGCAGCTTGGGCGACAGGGGGTCCGAAGAGACCCAGTACTTC
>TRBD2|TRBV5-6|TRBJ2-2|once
CASRDSGGANTGELFF
TGTGCCAGCAGAGATAGCGGGGGGGCCAACACCGGGGAGCTGTTTTTT
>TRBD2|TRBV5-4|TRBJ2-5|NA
CASSSLAGEEETQYF
TGTGCCAGCAGCTCCTTAGCGGGGGAGGAAGAGACCCAGTACTTC
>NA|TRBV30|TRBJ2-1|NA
CAWTKEERYNEQFF
TGTGCCTGGACCAAGGAGGAGAGATACAATGAGCAGTTCTTC
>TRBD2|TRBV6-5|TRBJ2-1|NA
CASHPGGSYNEQFF
TGTGCCAGCCATCCGGGGGGATCCTACAATGAGCAGTTCTTC
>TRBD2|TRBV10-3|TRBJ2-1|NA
CATLGGSGGAGSYNEQFF
TGTGCCACCCTGGGGGGTAGCGGGGGGGCTGGATCCTACAATGAGCAGTTCTTC
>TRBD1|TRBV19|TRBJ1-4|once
CASSQTGTGNEKLFF
TGTGCCAGTAGCCAAACCGGGACAGGGAATGAAAAACTGTTTTTT
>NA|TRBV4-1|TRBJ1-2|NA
CASSQEASAFYGYTF
TGCGCCAGCAGCCAAGAGGCGTCAGCGTTCTATGGCTACACCTTC